This T cell receptor beta chain was sequenced during a study of CD8 T cells in ankylosing spondylitis. Broader study findings: CD8+ by phenotype, disease-linked clones were relatively rare in peripheral blood. Characteristic of ankylosing spondylitis blood, it appeared, was a TCR beta motif comprising about eight highly homologous variants.

A single record per CDR3 protein comes from TCRdb applying MiXCR to the 5' RACE reads. The sample lists approximately 350,000 distinct CDR3 sequences; over 12% were seen once. In this sample, this clonotype turned up a few times. Its specificity is unknown. Germline CDR1 and CDR2: GTSNPN and SVGIG (reference sequence). The V and J ends lost 3 bases and 4 bases, in that order; junction bases with no gene match: 7. The CDR3 sequence is 15 residues long. This clonotype originated in a male donor with ankylosing spondylitis or in good health (not recorded which). The sample comprised blood, either unsorted or a sorted T cell fraction (not recorded which). The chain employs TRBV30 and TRBJ2-1, with 9 bases identical to TRBD1. This CDR3 is CAWRGGTGTYNEQFF. The CDR3 coding sequence is TGTGCCTGGAGGGGAGGGACAGGGACGTACAATGAGCAGTTCTTC.